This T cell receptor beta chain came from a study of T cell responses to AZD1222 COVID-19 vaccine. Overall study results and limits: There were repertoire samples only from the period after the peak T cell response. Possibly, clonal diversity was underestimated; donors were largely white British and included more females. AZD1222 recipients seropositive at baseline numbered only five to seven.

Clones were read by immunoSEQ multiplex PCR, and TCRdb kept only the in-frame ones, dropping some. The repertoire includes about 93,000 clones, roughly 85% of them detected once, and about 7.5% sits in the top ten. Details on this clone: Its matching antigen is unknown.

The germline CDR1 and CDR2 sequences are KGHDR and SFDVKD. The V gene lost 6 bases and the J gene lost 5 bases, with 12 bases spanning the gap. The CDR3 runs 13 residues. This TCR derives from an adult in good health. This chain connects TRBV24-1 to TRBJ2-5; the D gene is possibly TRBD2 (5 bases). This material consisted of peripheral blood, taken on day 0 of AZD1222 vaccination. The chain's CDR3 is CATSIGGSETQYF. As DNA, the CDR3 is TGTGCCACCAGTATTGGCGGGTCGGAGACCCAGTACTTC.